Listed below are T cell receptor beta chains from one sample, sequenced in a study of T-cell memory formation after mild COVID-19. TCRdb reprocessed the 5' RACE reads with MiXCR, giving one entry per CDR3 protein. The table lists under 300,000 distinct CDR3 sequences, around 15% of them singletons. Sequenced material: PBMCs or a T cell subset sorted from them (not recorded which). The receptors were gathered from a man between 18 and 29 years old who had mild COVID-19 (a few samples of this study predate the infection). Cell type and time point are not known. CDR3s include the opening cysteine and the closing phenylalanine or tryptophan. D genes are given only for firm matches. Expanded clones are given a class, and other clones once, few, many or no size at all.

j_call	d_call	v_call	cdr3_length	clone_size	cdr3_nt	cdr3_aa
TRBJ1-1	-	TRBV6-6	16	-	TGTGCCAGCAGTCGGACGGGACCGGGGGTGAACACTGAAGCTTTCTTT	CASSRTGPGVNTEAFF
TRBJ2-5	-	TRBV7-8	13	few	TGTGCCAGCAGAGGTCCCAACCAAGAGACCCAGTACTTC	CASRGPNQETQYF
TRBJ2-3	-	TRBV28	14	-	TGTGCCCACAGCTCGGGGGGCGCGACAGATACGCAGTATTTT	CAHSSGGATDTQYF
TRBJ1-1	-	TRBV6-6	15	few	TGTGCCAGCAGTTACCCCCTTGGAATGAACACTGAAGCTTTCTTT	CASSYPLGMNTEAFF
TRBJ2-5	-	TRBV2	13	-	TGTGCCAGCAGTGACGTGACAGGCGAGACCCAGTACTTC	CASSDVTGETQYF
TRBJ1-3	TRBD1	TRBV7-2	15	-	TGTGCCAGCAGCTTAGCATCAGGGGGCGGAAACACCATATATTTT	CASSLASGGGNTIYF
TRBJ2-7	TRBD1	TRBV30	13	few	TGTGCCTGGAGTAGACAGGGGTCCTACGAGCAGTACTTC	CAWSRQGSYEQYF
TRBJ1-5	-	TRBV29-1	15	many	TGCAGCGTTGCGGACGGTCTAATTGGCAATCAGCCCCAGCATTTT	CSVADGLIGNQPQHF
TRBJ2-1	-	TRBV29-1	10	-	TGCAGATCCGGGACTTATGAGCAGTTCTTC	CRSGTYEQFF
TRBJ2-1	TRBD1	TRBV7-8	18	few	TGTGCCAGCAGACAAAAGCCCCAGGGGGCACCAATAGAGAATGAGCAGTTCTTC	CASRQKPQGAPIENEQFF
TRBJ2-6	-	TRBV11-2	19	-	TGTGCCAGCAGCAAAAGGGCGCTCGAAGGGGCAACCGGGGCCAACGTCCTGACTTTC	CASSKRALEGATGANVLTF
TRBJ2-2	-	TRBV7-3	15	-	TGTGCCAGCAGCTCGAGAGGGTGGGAGACCGGGGAGCTGTTTTTT	CASSSRGWETGELFF
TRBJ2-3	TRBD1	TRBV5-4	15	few	TGTGCCAGCACCCCGGGACAGGGGCGCACAGATACGCAGTATTTT	CASTPGQGRTDTQYF
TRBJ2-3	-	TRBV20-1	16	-	TGCAGTGCTAGTCTCCTGAGAAGCGCGAGCACAGATACGCAGTATTTT	CSASLLRSASTDTQYF
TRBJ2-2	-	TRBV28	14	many	TGTGCCAGCATGGGCAGCCTGCTCACCGGGGAGCTGTTTTTT	CASMGSLLTGELFF
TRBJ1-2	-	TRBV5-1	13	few	TGCGCCAGCAGCTTGAGAGAGCAGTCCGGCTACACCTTC	CASSLREQSGYTF
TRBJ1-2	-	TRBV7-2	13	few	TGTGCCAGCAGCTTATGGGGGTTTGATGGCTACACCTTC	CASSLWGFDGYTF
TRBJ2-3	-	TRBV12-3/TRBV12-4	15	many	TGTGCCAGCCCGTCGGAGGCCCCTGGCACAGATACGCAGTATTTT	CASPSEAPGTDTQYF
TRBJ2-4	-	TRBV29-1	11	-	TGCAGCGTTGTGGGCTTTGACATTCAGTACTTC	CSVVGFDIQYF
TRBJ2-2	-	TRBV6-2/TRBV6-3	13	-	TGTGCCAGCAGTTACCGGCTAGCTTCGGAGCTGTTTTTT	CASSYRLASELFF
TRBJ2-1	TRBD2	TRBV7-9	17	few	TGTGCCAGCAGCTTAGCCTTGGGACTAGCGGGGAACAATGAGCAGTTCTTC	CASSLALGLAGNNEQFF
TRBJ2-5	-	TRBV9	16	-	TGTGCCAGCAGTCCCCGGGACATGCCCTCTCAAGAGACCCAGTACTTC	CASSPRDMPSQETQYF
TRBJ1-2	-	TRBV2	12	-	TGTGCCAGCTCTGAAGCTAACTATGGCTACACCTTC	CASSEANYGYTF
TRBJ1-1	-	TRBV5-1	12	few	TGCGCCAGCAGCTTGGAGTCGGGAGAAGCTTTCTTT	CASSLESGEAFF
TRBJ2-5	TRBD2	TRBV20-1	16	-	TGCAGTGCCCCGGGAGCAGCGGGGGGAACGGAAGAGACCCAGTACTTC	CSAPGAAGGTEETQYF
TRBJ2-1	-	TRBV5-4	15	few	TGTGCCAGCAGCTTGTGGCAGGGGCTAACACCGGAGCAGTTCTTC	CASSLWQGLTPEQFF
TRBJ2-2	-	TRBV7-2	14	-	TGTGCCAGCAGCTTGGGGAGAAGCACCGGGGAGCTGTTTTTT	CASSLGRSTGELFF
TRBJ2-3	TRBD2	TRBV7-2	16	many	TGTGCCAGCAGCCCCCGAGTCCAGCGGGGGACAGATACGCAGTATTTT	CASSPRVQRGTDTQYF
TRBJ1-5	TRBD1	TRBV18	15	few	TGTGCCAGCTCACAGACAGGGGCGAGCAATCAGCCCCAGCATTTT	CASSQTGASNQPQHF
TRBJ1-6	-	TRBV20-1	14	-	TGCAGTGCTAGGGCAACTTGGAATAATTCACCCCTCCACTTT	CSARATWNNSPLHF
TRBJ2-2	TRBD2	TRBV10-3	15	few	TGTGCCATCAGCGAAACTAGCGGTGATGGCGGGGAGCTGTTTTTT	CAISETSGDGGELFF
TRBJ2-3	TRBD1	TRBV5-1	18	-	TGCGCCAGCAGCTTGGATATCCAGGGACAGGGGGTATCAGATACGCAGTATTTT	CASSLDIQGQGVSDTQYF
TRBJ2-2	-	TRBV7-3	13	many	TGTGCCAGCAGCCCGCTTATGACCGGGGAGCTGTTTTTT	CASSPLMTGELFF
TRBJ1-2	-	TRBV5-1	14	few	TGCGCCAGCAGCTTGGTCGACAGCTCCTATGGCTACACCTTC	CASSLVDSSYGYTF
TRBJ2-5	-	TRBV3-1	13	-	TGTGCCAGCAGCCATCGGGGCGGGGAGACCCAGTACTTC	CASSHRGGETQYF
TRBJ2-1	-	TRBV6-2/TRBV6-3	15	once	TGTGCCAGCAGTTACAGGAGAGCCCCCTACAATGAGCAGTTCTTC	CASSYRRAPYNEQFF
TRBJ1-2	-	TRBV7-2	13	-	TGTGCCAGCAGCTATACAAGGGAGGAAGGCTACACCTTC	CASSYTREEGYTF
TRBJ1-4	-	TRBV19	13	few	TGTGCCAGTTCAGCAGGGGCTAATGAAAAACTGTTTTTT	CASSAGANEKLFF
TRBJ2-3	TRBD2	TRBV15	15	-	TGTGCCACCAGCAGGGAGACTAGCGGCACAGATACGCAGTATTTT	CATSRETSGTDTQYF
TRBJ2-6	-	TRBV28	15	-	TGTGCCAGCATTCGAGCTACGGCTGGGGCCAACGTCCTGACTTTC	CASIRATAGANVLTF
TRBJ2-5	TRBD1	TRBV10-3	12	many	TGTGCCACCTCTACAGGGGTGGAGACCCAGTACTTC	CATSTGVETQYF
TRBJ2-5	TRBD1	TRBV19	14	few	TGTGCCAGTAGCCCGGGACAGTCAAAAGAGACCCAGTACTTC	CASSPGQSKETQYF
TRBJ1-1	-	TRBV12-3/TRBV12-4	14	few	TGTGCCAGCAGCGGCGGTCCGGGGAGCACTGAAGCTTTCTTT	CASSGGPGSTEAFF
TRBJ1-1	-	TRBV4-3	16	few	TGCGCCAGCAGCCAAGATGGGGCGGGGTTGTGGACTGAAGCTTTCTTT	CASSQDGAGLWTEAFF
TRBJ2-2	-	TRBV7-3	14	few	TGTGCCAGCAGCTTACAGGGCTCGGCCGGGGAGCTGTTTTTT	CASSLQGSAGELFF
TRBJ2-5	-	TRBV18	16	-	TGTGCCAGCTCAACAGACATTAACAGGGGGGGAGAGACCCAGTACTTC	CASSTDINRGGETQYF
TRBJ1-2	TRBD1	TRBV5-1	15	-	TGCGCCAGCAGCTACGAACAGGGGAGGTTGGATGGCTACACCTTC	CASSYEQGRLDGYTF
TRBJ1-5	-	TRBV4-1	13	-	TGCGCCAGCAGCCAGAGCAGCAGCCAGCCCCAGCATTTT	CASSQSSSQPQHF
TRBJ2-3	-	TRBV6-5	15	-	TGTGCCAGCAGCCCCAGGGCGATTAGCACAGATACGCAGTATTTT	CASSPRAISTDTQYF
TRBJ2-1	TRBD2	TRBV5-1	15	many	TGCGCCAGCAGCTTGGAAGCGGGGGGGCGTAATGAGCAGTTCTTC	CASSLEAGGRNEQFF
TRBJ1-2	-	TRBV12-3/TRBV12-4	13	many	TGTGCCAGCAAAGCAGACTGGTTGTATGGCTACACCTTC	CASKADWLYGYTF
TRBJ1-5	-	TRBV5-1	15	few	TGCGCCAGCAGGGGGGGAGAGGGCGACAATCAGCCCCAGCATTTT	CASRGGEGDNQPQHF
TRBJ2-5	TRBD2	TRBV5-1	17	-	TGCGCCAGCAGCCCCCGAAGAGAGCGGGGGGACCAAGAGACCCAGTACTTC	CASSPRRERGDQETQYF
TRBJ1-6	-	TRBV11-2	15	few	TGTGCCAGCACCGAGACACAGGGATTGAATTCACCCCTCCACTTT	CASTETQGLNSPLHF
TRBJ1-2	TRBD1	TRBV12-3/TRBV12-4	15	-	TGTGCCAGCAGGGATGACAGGGGCTGGATAGATGGCTACACCTTC	CASRDDRGWIDGYTF
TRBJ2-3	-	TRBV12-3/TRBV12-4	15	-	TGTGCCAGCAGCCTGACCCGGGGGGCTCCCCCGACGCAGTATTTT	CASSLTRGAPPTQYF
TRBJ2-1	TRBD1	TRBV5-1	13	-	TGCGCCAGCAGGACAGGGTATGACAATGAGCAGTTCTTC	CASRTGYDNEQFF
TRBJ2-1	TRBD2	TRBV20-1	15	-	TGCAGTGTTCCAACCACTAGCGGGGGATACAATGAGCAGTTATTC	CSVPTTSGGYNEQLF